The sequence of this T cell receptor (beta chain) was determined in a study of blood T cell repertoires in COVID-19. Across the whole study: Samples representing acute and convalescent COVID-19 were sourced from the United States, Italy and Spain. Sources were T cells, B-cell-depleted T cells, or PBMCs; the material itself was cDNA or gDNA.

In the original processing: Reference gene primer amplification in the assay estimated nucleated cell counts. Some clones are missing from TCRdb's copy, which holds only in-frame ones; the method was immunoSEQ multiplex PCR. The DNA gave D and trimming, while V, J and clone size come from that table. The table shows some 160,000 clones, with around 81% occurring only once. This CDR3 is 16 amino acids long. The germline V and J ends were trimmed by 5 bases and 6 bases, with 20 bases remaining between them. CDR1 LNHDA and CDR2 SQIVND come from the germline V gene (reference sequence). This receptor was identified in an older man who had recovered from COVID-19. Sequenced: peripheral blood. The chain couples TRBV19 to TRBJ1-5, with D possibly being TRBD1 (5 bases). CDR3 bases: TGTGCCAGTAGTCGGCGGGACTCAATCGGCCGTCAGCCCCAGCATTTT. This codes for CASSRRDSIGRQPQHF.